Listed below are T cell receptor beta chains from one sample, sequenced in a study of PD-1 blockade in classical Hodgkin lymphoma. Using immunoSEQ multiplex PCR, the repertoire was profiled, and TCRdb retains in-frame clones only, with some absent. The data hold some 38,000 clones, with less than 80% observed a single time. This specimen was peripheral blood mononuclear cells (PBMCs), taken at baseline. Every receptor here comes from a human donor with classical Hodgkin lymphoma. The CDR3 runs from the conserved cysteine through the conserved F or W. D genes are given only for firm matches. Expanded clones are given a class, and other clones once, few, many or no size at all.

TRBJ2-6 | TRBV12-2 | NA | NA | CASRLVWWTGGIRGANVLTF | TGTGCAAGTCGCTTAGTTTGGTGGACAGGTGGTATTAGAGGGGCCAACGTCCTGACTTTC
TRBJ2-7 | TRBV2 | NA | NA | CASSERRDLEQYF | TGTGCCAGCAGTGAAAGGCGGGACCTTGAGCAGTACTTC
TRBJ2-7 | TRBV6-1 | once | NA | CASSAFLGGEQYF | TGTGCCAGCAGTGCTTTCCTGGGGGGCGAGCAGTACTTC
TRBJ2-7 | TRBV7-9 | few | TRBD2 | CASSQFKGGAGGAYEQYF | TGTGCCAGCAGCCAATTTAAAGGAGGGGCGGGAGGGGCCTACGAGCAGTACTTC
TRBJ1-2 | TRBV14 | NA | TRBD1 | CASSPLGQGVNYGYTF | TGTGCCAGCAGTCCTTTGGGACAGGGGGTTAACTATGGCTACACCTTC
TRBJ1-2 | TRBV30 | few | NA | CAWNRGRTSYGYTF | TGTGCCTGGAACCGCGGTCGTACGAGCTATGGCTACACCTTC
TRBJ2-7 | TRBV6-5 | once | TRBD1 | CASSYSWDRAYEQYF | TGTGCCAGCAGTTACTCTTGGGACAGAGCCTACGAGCAGTACTTC
TRBJ2-7 | TRBV6-6 | NA | NA | CASSYGGSAVYEQYF | TGTGCCAGCAGTTACGGCGGCTCCGCTGTCTACGAGCAGTACTTC
TRBJ1-2 | TRBV30 | NA | NA | CAWSGERNYGYTF | TGTGCCTGGAGTGGAGAAAGAAACTATGGCTACACCTTC
TRBJ2-7 | TRBV28 | NA | NA | CASSRTTSSYEQYF | TGTGCCAGCAGTCGGACTACCTCCTCCTACGAGCAGTACTTC
TRBJ1-1 | TRBV6-1 | NA | NA | CASSEAVIQGLKAFF | TGTGCCAGCAGTGAAGCGGTTATTCAGGGGCTAAAAGCTTTCTTT
TRBJ1-2 | TRBV28 | NA | NA | CASSFNPVWWGTEGYGYTF | TGTGCCAGCAGTTTCAACCCCGTATGGTGGGGGACTGAGGGTTACGGCTACACCTTC
TRBJ1-2 | TRBV19 | NA | NA | CASSLRTVYGYTF | TGTGCCAGTAGTCTCAGGACAGTTTATGGCTACACCTTC
TRBJ2-7 | TRBV9 | NA | TRBD1 | CASSPAGGQHYEQYF | TGTGCCAGCAGCCCGGCAGGGGGACAGCACTACGAGCAGTACTTC
TRBJ2-6 | TRBV6-5 | few | NA | CASSLRGSGANVLTF | TGTGCCAGCAGCCTCCGCGGCTCTGGGGCCAACGTCCTGACTTTC
TRBJ1-1 | TRBV5-1 | NA | NA | CASSWGAGENTEAFF | TGCGCCAGCAGCTGGGGGGCAGGGGAGAACACTGAAGCTTTCTTT
TRBJ1-3 | TRBV9 | NA | TRBD1 | CASSTGQSSGNTIYF | TGTGCCAGCAGCACGGGACAGAGCTCTGGAAACACCATATATTTT
TRBJ2-7 | TRBV10-3 | NA | TRBD2 | CAIRQGLAREQYF | TGTGCCATCAGGCAGGGACTAGCAAGGGAGCAGTACTTC
TRBJ2-4 | TRBV28 | NA | TRBD1 | CASSFRQGRWGIAKNIQYF | TGTGCCAGCAGTTTTCGACAGGGGAGATGGGGTATAGCCAAAAACATTCAGTACTTC
TRBJ1-4 | TRBV5-1 | NA | NA | CASSRDRNEKLFF | TGCGCCAGCAGCCGTGACAGGAATGAAAAACTGTTTTTT
TRBJ2-7 | TRBV15 | NA | TRBD2 | CATSPTSGGYEQYF | TGTGCCACCAGCCCTACTAGCGGGGGATACGAGCAGTACTTC
TRBJ1-2 | TRBV4-2 | NA | TRBD1 | CASSLVPGQGAVGYTF | TGTGCCAGCAGCTTAGTCCCGGGACAGGGGGCAGTTGGCTACACCTTC
TRBJ1-1 | TRBV13 | NA | NA | CASSLEGGGTEAFF | TGTGCCAGCAGCTTAGAGGGTGGGGGAACTGAAGCTTTCTTT
TRBJ2-6 | TRBV5-1 | NA | NA | CASSLVWTLKANVLTF | TGCGCCAGCAGCTTGGTATGGACACTGAAAGCCAACGTCCTGACTTTC
TRBJ2-7 | TRBV2 | few | TRBD1 | CASSWTGDEQYF | TGTGCCAGCAGTTGGACAGGAGACGAGCAGTACTTC
TRBJ1-1 | TRBV28 | NA | NA | CASSETGFGGLNTEAFF | TGTGCCAGCAGCGAGACAGGCTTTGGTGGGCTGAACACTGAAGCTTTCTTT
TRBJ1-3 | TRBV5-1 | NA | NA | CASSLQAFSGNTIYF | TGTGCCAGCAGCTTACAGGCGTTCTCTGGAAACACCATATATTTT
TRBJ1-5 | TRBV9 | few | NA | CASSVEGNNNQPQHF | TGTGCCAGCAGCGTAGAGGGGAATAACAATCAGCCCCAGCATTTT
TRBJ2-7 | TRBV11-3 | NA | NA | CASSLVEGNSYEQYF | TGTGCCAGCAGCTTAGTAGAGGGGAACTCCTACGAGCAGTACTTC
TRBJ2-5 | TRBV2 | NA | NA | CASSRQTWLKETQYF | TGTGCCAGCAGCCGACAGACCTGGCTCAAAGAAACCCAGTACTTC
TRBJ2-1 | TRBV10-3 | NA | TRBD2 | CAISESPGASGRNEQFF | TGTGCCATCAGTGAGTCCCCGGGGGCTAGCGGGAGAAATGAGCAGTTCTTC
TRBJ2-5 | TRBV11-3 | NA | TRBD2 | CASSFRRTSGRQETQYF | TGTGCCAGCAGCTTCCGCCGGACTAGCGGGAGGCAAGAGACCCAGTACTTC
TRBJ2-3 | TRBV7-6 | NA | TRBD2 | CASSSTPRREGLTDTQYF | TGTGCCAGCAGCTCAACCCCTCGGCGGGAGGGCCTCACAGATACGCAGTATTTT
TRBJ2-6 | TRBV18 | NA | NA | CASSQRGPGANVLTF | TGTGCCAGCTCACAAAGGGGCCCTGGGGCCAACGTCCTGACTTTC
TRBJ2-7 | TRBV6-4 | NA | NA | CARPQIGHEQYF | TGTGCCAGACCTCAAATAGGTCACGAGCAGTACTTC
TRBJ2-1 | TRBV6-1 | once | TRBD1 | CASSPPGQSRNEQFF | TGTGCCAGCAGTCCTCCGGGACAGAGTAGGAATGAGCAGTTCTTC
TRBJ2-7 | TRBV6-5 | NA | NA | CASSYSRLQAEQYF | TGTGCCAGCAGTTACTCCAGGCTCCAGGCCGAGCAGTACTTC